These T cell receptor beta chains were read from a single sample in a study of identical twins. TCRdb reprocessed the 5' RACE reads with MiXCR, giving one entry per CDR3 protein. Found here are approximately 600,000 distinct CDR3 sequences, roughly 7.2% of them singletons; the top ten hold roughly 1.6%. The same sample was also studied in work on yellow fever vaccine responses in identical twins.

Input material: PBMCs. The receptors come from a woman younger than 30 in good health. Each CDR3 is given with its conserved first and last residue. D genes are given only for firm matches. Clone size appears in some rows only: once, few, many, or a class for an expanded clone.

size: .; J: TRBJ2-1; V: TRBV2; D: TRBD2; DNA: TGTGCCAGCAGCGCGAGCGGGAGCAGCGATGAGCAGTTCTTC; CDR3: CASSASGSSDEQFF
size: few; J: TRBJ1-3; V: TRBV5-6; D: .; DNA: TGTGCCAGTGAATTAGCGGGTCCCTCTGGAAACACCATATATTTT; CDR3: CASELAGPSGNTIYF
size: .; J: TRBJ2-3; V: TRBV10-2; D: TRBD1; DNA: TGCGCCAGCAGAACCGACAGGGGTGGAACAGATACGCAGTATTTT; CDR3: CASRTDRGGTDTQYF
size: few; J: TRBJ2-1; V: TRBV27; D: .; DNA: TGTGCCAGCAGTTCCCCTCGACTAGTCACCTACAATGAGCAGTTCTTC; CDR3: CASSSPRLVTYNEQFF
size: few; J: TRBJ1-5; V: TRBV5-5; D: TRBD1; DNA: TGTGCCAGCAGCTACCCGGGACAGGGTAGTCAGCCCCAGCATTTT; CDR3: CASSYPGQGSQPQHF
size: few; J: TRBJ1-6; V: TRBV20-1; D: TRBD1; DNA: TGCAGTGCTAGCCCGTGGGGGACAGGGGATTCACCCCTCCACTTT; CDR3: CSASPWGTGDSPLHF
size: many; J: TRBJ1-2; V: TRBV28; D: TRBD1; DNA: TGTGCCAGCAGTTTAGGGACAGCTAACTATGGCTACACCTTC; CDR3: CASSLGTANYGYTF
size: .; J: TRBJ1-1; V: TRBV7-2; D: .; DNA: TGTGCCAGCAGCTTTGTGGGTACGAACACTGAAGCTTTCTTT; CDR3: CASSFVGTNTEAFF
size: many; J: TRBJ2-2; V: TRBV4-2; D: .; DNA: TGTGCCAGCAGCCAAAACAATGACGGGGAGCTGTTTTTT; CDR3: CASSQNNDGELFF
size: few; J: TRBJ1-1; V: TRBV29-1; D: .; DNA: TGCAGCGTTGAAGATCACGGGATGAACACTGAAGCTTTCTTT; CDR3: CSVEDHGMNTEAFF
size: few; J: TRBJ2-6; V: TRBV11-2; D: .; DNA: TGTGCCAGCAGCCCCCGGGACAAAGGTTCTGGGGCCAACGTCCTGACTTTC; CDR3: CASSPRDKGSGANVLTF
size: .; J: TRBJ1-1; V: TRBV2; D: .; DNA: TGTGCCAGCAACCTCCAGGGGTCGAACACTGAAGCTTTCTTT; CDR3: CASNLQGSNTEAFF
size: .; J: TRBJ1-6; V: TRBV28; D: TRBD1; DNA: TGTGCCAGCAAAAAAACAGGGGGCCCAAATTCACCCCTCCACTTT; CDR3: CASKKTGGPNSPLHF
size: many; J: TRBJ1-1; V: TRBV7-9; D: .; DNA: TGTGCCAGCAGCCCCTGGCAGGGGAACACTGAAGCTTTCTTT; CDR3: CASSPWQGNTEAFF
size: many; J: TRBJ1-1; V: TRBV7-2; D: TRBD1; DNA: TGTGCCAGCAGCCGACAGGGATTAATGAACACTGAAGCTTTCTTT; CDR3: CASSRQGLMNTEAFF
size: few; J: TRBJ2-6; V: TRBV29-1; D: .; DNA: TGCAGCGTTGTACTAGGCAGGGGGGCTGGGGCCAACGTCCTGACTTTC; CDR3: CSVVLGRGAGANVLTF
size: .; J: TRBJ2-5; V: TRBV28; D: TRBD2; DNA: TGTGCCAGCTACCTCCGCGGGGGACAAGAGACCCAGTACTTC; CDR3: CASYLRGGQETQYF
size: few; J: TRBJ1-2; V: TRBV6-1; D: .; DNA: TGTGCCAGCCTTGGGGTGGACGGCTACACCTTC; CDR3: CASLGVDGYTF
size: few; J: TRBJ1-2; V: TRBV3-1; D: .; DNA: TGTGCCAGCAGCCAAGTCTGGGGGGAGGGTGGCTACACCTTC; CDR3: CASSQVWGEGGYTF
size: many; J: TRBJ2-2; V: TRBV27; D: .; DNA: TGTGCCAGCAGTTTACGGCAGGCCGGGGAGCTGTTTTTT; CDR3: CASSLRQAGELFF
size: few; J: TRBJ1-2; V: TRBV6-5; D: .; DNA: TGTGCCAGCAGTTACCTGGACGGTGGCTACACCTTC; CDR3: CASSYLDGGYTF
size: .; J: TRBJ2-1; V: TRBV18; D: TRBD2; DNA: TGTGCCAGCTCACATCTAGCGGGGAATGAGCAGTTCTTC; CDR3: CASSHLAGNEQFF
size: .; J: TRBJ2-2; V: TRBV5-5; D: .; DNA: TGTGCCAGCAGCTTGGCTATACCCAACACCGGGGAGCTGTTTTTT; CDR3: CASSLAIPNTGELFF
size: .; J: TRBJ2-1; V: TRBV24-1; D: .; DNA: TGTGCCACCAGTGATTTGCCAGGGGCCCCCTACAATGAGCAGTTCTTC; CDR3: CATSDLPGAPYNEQFF
size: .; J: TRBJ2-2; V: TRBV10-3; D: TRBD2; DNA: TGTGCCATCAGGGCTAGCGGAGGCGGGGAGCTGTTTTTT; CDR3: CAIRASGGGELFF
size: few; J: TRBJ1-2; V: TRBV10-3; D: .; DNA: TGTGCCATCAGTGACCCTAAGGATGGCTATGGCTACACCTTC; CDR3: CAISDPKDGYGYTF
size: few; J: TRBJ2-2; V: TRBV5-1; D: .; DNA: TGCGCCAGCAGCTCACGGACGAGCGGGGAGCTGTTTTTT; CDR3: CASSSRTSGELFF
size: .; J: TRBJ2-5; V: TRBV25-1; D: TRBD1; DNA: TGTGCCAGCAGTGGTGGGACAGGGCGGGGGGAGACCCAGTACTTC; CDR3: CASSGGTGRGETQYF
size: many; J: TRBJ2-3; V: TRBV29-1; D: TRBD2; DNA: TGCAGCGTTGAAGAGGGACTAGCAATAGATACGCAGTATTTT; CDR3: CSVEEGLAIDTQYF
size: .; J: TRBJ2-7; V: TRBV6-4; D: .; DNA: TGTGCCAGCAGTGCACTTCGGGACCAAAAACCGGAGCAGTACTTC; CDR3: CASSALRDQKPEQYF
size: many; J: TRBJ1-1; V: TRBV12-3/TRBV12-4; D: TRBD1; DNA: TGTGCCAGCAGTCCCGGGACAGTCACTGAAGCTTTCTTT; CDR3: CASSPGTVTEAFF
size: many; J: TRBJ2-3; V: TRBV7-9; D: .; DNA: TGTGCCAGCAGCTTAGTTGTGCGGACTCTGGGCGGAGATACGCAGTATTTT; CDR3: CASSLVVRTLGGDTQYF
size: few; J: TRBJ2-3; V: TRBV4-1; D: TRBD2; DNA: TGCGCCAGCAGCCGTCTAGCGGTCGACACAGATACGCAGTATTTT; CDR3: CASSRLAVDTDTQYF
size: few; J: TRBJ1-2; V: TRBV9; D: TRBD1; DNA: TGTGCCAGCAGCGTACAGGGGGCGGATGGCTACACCTTC; CDR3: CASSVQGADGYTF
size: .; J: TRBJ2-1; V: TRBV10-2; D: .; DNA: TGCGCCAGCAGGCTCGGCCGAGTTTTGGATGAGCAGTTCTTC; CDR3: CASRLGRVLDEQFF
size: .; J: TRBJ1-4; V: TRBV14; D: .; DNA: TGTGCCAGCAGCAATGTAGGTATGCTGTTTTTT; CDR3: CASSNVGMLFF
size: .; J: TRBJ1-5; V: TRBV25-1; D: .; DNA: TGTGCCAGCAGTGATTACAATCAGCCCCAGCATTTT; CDR3: CASSDYNQPQHF
size: many; J: TRBJ2-1; V: TRBV5-1; D: TRBD2; DNA: TGCGCCAGCAGCCGGGGGGGGGAGAGAACTTACAATGAGCAGTTCTTC; CDR3: CASSRGGERTYNEQFF
size: .; J: TRBJ2-2; V: TRBV12-3/TRBV12-4; D: .; DNA: TGTGCCAGCAGTTTAGGAACCCGCGCCGGGGAGCTGTTTTTT; CDR3: CASSLGTRAGELFF
size: few; J: TRBJ2-3; V: TRBV5-1; D: TRBD1; DNA: TGCGCCAGCAGCAGGGACAGCGATATAGATACGCAGTATTTT; CDR3: CASSRDSDIDTQYF
size: many; J: TRBJ1-1; V: TRBV7-9; D: TRBD1; DNA: TGTGCCAGCAGCTTGGACAGGGTTGAAGCTTTCTTT; CDR3: CASSLDRVEAFF
size: many; J: TRBJ2-1; V: TRBV29-1; D: TRBD2; DNA: TGCAGCGTTGAAGTCGGCCGGGACTACTCCTACAATGAGCAGTTCTTC; CDR3: CSVEVGRDYSYNEQFF
size: many; J: TRBJ2-7; V: TRBV20-1; D: .; DNA: TGCAGTGCTAGGCCCGAATACGAGCAGTACTTC; CDR3: CSARPEYEQYF
size: few; J: TRBJ2-5; V: TRBV28; D: TRBD2; DNA: TGTGCCAGCCAGGGACCGGGAGGACCCAAACCAGAGACCCAGTACTTC; CDR3: CASQGPGGPKPETQYF
size: few; J: TRBJ2-7; V: TRBV12-3/TRBV12-4; D: .; DNA: TGTGCCAGCAGTTTAGGGGCTGCCAAACTCTACGAGCAGTACTTC; CDR3: CASSLGAAKLYEQYF
size: few; J: TRBJ1-1; V: TRBV29-1; D: .; DNA: TGCAGCGTTGCAGGGAGTGGGACTGAAGCTTTCTTT; CDR3: CSVAGSGTEAFF
size: many; J: TRBJ2-2; V: TRBV5-5; D: .; DNA: TGTGCCAGCAGCTTGCGAAGTATGGGGTCGCTGGGAGAGCTGTTTTTT; CDR3: CASSLRSMGSLGELFF
size: .; J: TRBJ1-1; V: TRBV12-5; D: .; DNA: TGTGCTAGTGGCTCGATCGGCCCGAACACTGAAGCTTTCTTT; CDR3: CASGSIGPNTEAFF
size: many; J: TRBJ2-5; V: TRBV15; D: TRBD1; DNA: TGTGCCACCAGTTTACAGGGGTTCGAGACCCAGTACTTC; CDR3: CATSLQGFETQYF